The next 17 T cell receptor beta chains were all read from a single sample in a study of T cells in Graves' hyperthyroidism and ophthalmopathy. Amplification targeted TCR beta CDR3 regions from RNA transcripts. TCR CDR3 underwent first-round RT-PCR with the HTBI primer set. TCRdb called the multiplex PCR reads again in MiXCR, with one record for every CDR3 protein. The sample includes roughly 93,000 distinct CDR3 sequences, around 37% seen only once; the top ten take about 10%. Sequenced: peripheral blood or thyroid tissue (not recorded which). The receptors were sampled from a woman in her twenties or thirties with Graves' hyperthyroidism.

The table lists this clonotype with many counts. This chain connects TRBV7-8 to TRBJ2-7; a possible D gene is TRBD2 (6 bases). This CDR3 has 13 residues. Per the germline V gene, CDR1 is SGHVS and CDR2 is FQNEAQ. Trimming stripped 3 bases from V and 5 bases from J, with 11 bases between. This chain's CDR3 is CASSLIWGDEQYF. The CDR3 bases are TGTGCCAGCAGCTTGATTTGGGGGGACGAGCAGTACTTC.

This clonotype was picked up many times. This chain uses TRBV7-2 with TRBJ1-2; D is possibly TRBD1 (5 bases). Per the germline V gene, CDR1 is SGHTA and CDR2 is FQGNSA. Trimming cost V 1 base and J 5 bases, with 11 bases left between them. CDR3 length: 14 amino acids. In nucleotides, the CDR3 is TGTGCCAGCAGCTTAGAGGGGAGCGGATATGGCTACACCTTC. Protein: CASSLEGSGYGYTF.

The CDR3 region has the DNA TGTGCCAGCAGCTCGGGGACTAGCAATCTTTCAGATACGCAGTATTTT. It encodes CASSSGTSNLSDTQYF. The chain links TRBV5-4 to TRBJ2-3; 9 nucleotides agree with TRBD2. CDR1 is SGHNT and CDR2 is YYREEE in the germline V gene (reference sequence). The CDR3 consists of 16 residues. The junction had 9 bases not matched to a gene; V was cut back by 3 bases and J by 4 bases.

This rearrangement joins TRBV7-3 to TRBJ2-2; 8 bases fit TRBD1. Germline loops: CDR1 SGHTA, CDR2 FQGTGA. This CDR3 is 14 amino acids long. J gave up 2 bases and V 6 bases, and 2 bases lay outside the gene matches. The DNA of the CDR3 is TGTGCCAGCAGGACAGGGGCAAACACCGGGGAGCTGTTTTTT. The encoded protein is CASRTGANTGELFF.

At least ten counts were recorded for this clonotype. The chain couples TRBV5-1 to TRBJ2-6; 8 nucleotides agree with TRBD1. CDR3 length: 15 amino acids. From germline, CDR1 is SGHRS and CDR2 YFSETQ. Germline trimming cut 4 bases from V and 2 bases from J; bases unmatched to any gene: 2. CDR3 sequence: CASSKDRAGANVLTF. The CDR3 DNA is TGCGCCAGCAGCAAGGACAGGGCTGGGGCCAACGTCCTGACTTTC.

This clonotype appeared many times. The CDR3 loop reads CASSRTSAPYTGELFF. Written as DNA, the CDR3 is TGTGCCAGCAGCCGCACTAGCGCCCCGTACACCGGGGAGCTGTTTTTT. The chain joins TRBV13 to TRBJ2-2; the match to TRBD2 covers 7 bases. Trimming at V came to 5 bases and at J to 3 bases, leaving 9 bases not matched to a gene. CDR3 size: 16 residues. CDR1 and CDR2 from the germline V gene are PRHDT and FYEKMQ (reference sequence).

Worth noting for this clonotype: A single base separates this from a much larger clone, so it may be a read error. CDR3 DNA sequence: TGTGCCGGCAGCCCCCGGAGAGCAGCCAGCACTAGCACAGATACGCAGTATTTT. This sequence encodes CAGSPRRAASTSTDTQYF. The chain recombines TRBV7-2 with TRBJ2-3; D is unclear. This CDR3 is built from 18 residues. Germline values: CDR1 SGHTA, CDR2 FQGNSA.

The V gene is TRBV29-1, the J gene TRBJ2-5; perhaps TRBD2 as D (5 bases). The CDR3 is made up of 11 amino acids. Germline CDR1 SQVTM, CDR2 ANQGSEA. The V end was cut by 3 bases, the J end by 7 bases, with 9 bases between. This CDR3 is CSVETGGTQYF. The CDR3 DNA reads TGCAGCGTTGAGACCGGAGGGACCCAGTACTTC.

The rearrangement uses TRBV9 and TRBJ2-7, with 10 bases fitting TRBD2. Germline CDR1 is SGDLS and CDR2 is YYNGEE. V dropped 0 bases and J dropped 6; count of bases not matched to a gene: 6. This CDR3 spans 15 amino acids. CDR3 sequence reads: CASSVETSGTREQYF. The CDR3 nucleotides are TGTGCCAGCAGCGTAGAAACTAGCGGGACACGCGAGCAGTACTTC.

This clonotype was detected many times. The J gene is TRBJ2-5, the V gene TRBV13; 10 nucleotides match TRBD1. There are 16 residues in the CDR3. V was pared by 1 base and J by 2 bases, with 4 bases of the junction left unmatched. CDR1 PRHDT and CDR2 FYEKMQ come from the germline V gene (reference sequence). CDR3: CASSLEDRGIQETQYF. The CDR3 nucleotides are TGTGCCAGCAGCTTAGAGGACAGGGGGATTCAAGAGACCCAGTACTTC.

Concerning this clonotype itself: This is likely a read error, given that the CDR3 carries no conserved phenylalanine or tryptophan at its end. The rearrangement uses TRBV25-1 and TRBJ1-1, with D perhaps matching TRBD1 (5 bases). The CDR3 consists of 15 residues. Germline V gene data show CDR1 as MGHDK and CDR2 as SYGVNS. The CDR3 nucleotides read TGTGCCAGCAGTAAATGGGAGGGGATCCTCACTGGAGCTTTCTCT. Its protein is CASSKWEGILTGAFS.

In nucleotides, the CDR3 is TGTGCCAGTAGTATATTCGGGGAAGCTTTCTTT. This codes for CASSIFGEAFF. The genes are TRBV19 and TRBJ1-1; D call uncertain. Trimming cost V 2 bases and J 8 bases, with 6 bases left between them. The CDR3 has 11 amino acids. CDR1 is LNHDA and CDR2 is SQIVND in the germline V gene (reference sequence).

A few counts support this clonotype. The chain has TRBV7-4 and TRBJ1-2, with 7 bases fitting TRBD1. This CDR3 comprises 14 residues. V was pared by 5 bases and J by 6 bases, with 9 bases of the junction left unmatched. Germline V lookup: CDR1 SGHVT, CDR2 SQSDAQ. This CDR3 reads CASSASGTADGYTF. CDR3 in DNA: TGTGCCAGCAGCGCTTCCGGGACAGCTGATGGCTACACCTTC.

This clonotype was seen at least ten times. The J gene is TRBJ2-5, the V gene TRBV7-9; D gene ambiguous. Germline loops: CDR1 SEHNR, CDR2 FQNEAQ (reference sequence). V was cut by 7 bases and J by 7 bases, with 22 bases left in between. CDR3 length: 15 amino acids. The CDR3 bases are TGTGCCAGCACCCTAGGGTTGGGTCCCCGCGGGACCCAGTACTTC. This gives the protein CASTLGLGPRGTQYF.

This clonotype has at least ten counts. This chain uses TRBV6-6 with TRBJ1-1; D remains unclear. Looked up from germline, CDR1 is MNHNY and CDR2 is SVGAGI (reference sequence). V shed 5 bases and J shed 7 bases, with 14 bases lying between them. This CDR3 is 13 amino acids long. The CDR3 sequence is CASSEAVRFEAFF. The CDR3 DNA is TGTGCCAGCAGTGAGGCCGTTAGGTTTGAAGCTTTCTTT.

This clonotype was seen once. A much larger clone is a single base away; this may be a read error. The gene calls are TRBV5-1 and TRBJ1-4, with TRBD1 as a possible D gene (6 bases). The germline V gene encodes CDR1 SGHRS and CDR2 YFSETQ. This CDR3 is built from 15 residues. CDR3 protein: CASSFGGAFNGKLFF. In nucleotides, the CDR3 is TGCGCCAGCAGCTTCGGGGGCGCTTTTAATGGAAAACTGTTTTTT.

At least ten counts were recorded for this clonotype. CDR3 in DNA: TGTGCCAGCAGTGGGACGGGGAACTATGGCTACACCTTC. It encodes CASSGTGNYGYTF. The J gene is TRBJ1-2, the V gene TRBV12-3 or TRBV12-4; tentatively, D is TRBD1 (5 bases). Trimming cost V 5 bases and J 2 bases, with 9 bases left between them. This CDR3 contains 13 residues.